The 17 T cell receptor beta chains below all came from one sample that was sequenced in a study of metastatic and nonmetastatic thyroid tumors. Every patient was untreated before thyroid surgery. TCRdb re-analyzed the PCR reads through MiXCR. This table holds 15,000 to 17,000 clones, about 3.5% found once. Material: tumor tissue. The receptor set was obtained from a female donor with papillary thyroid cancer or a benign thyroid nodule (not recorded which). Some clones in this sample may be carry-over from other donors' samples.

This chain joins TRBV30 and TRBJ1-3; D gene unclear. The germline V gene has CDR1 GTSNPN and CDR2 SVGIG (reference sequence). The CDR3 loop spans 11 amino acids. The germline V and J ends were trimmed by 7 bases and 0 bases, with 4 bases remaining between them. CDR3 residues: CAFNSGNTIYF. CDR3 sequence (DNA): TGTGCCTTCAACTCTGGAAACACCATATATTTT.

This clone was counted only a few times. The chain couples TRBV12-3 or TRBV12-4 to TRBJ1-2; 8 bases are shared with TRBD1. V trimming: 5 bases; J trimming: 4 bases; junction bases outside the gene matches: 9. The length of the CDR3 is 15 residues. The chain's CDR3 is CASSADRGTSYGYTF. The CDR3 region has the DNA TGTGCCAGCAGTGCTGACAGGGGAACCTCCTATGGCTACACCTTC.

Of note for this clone: The junction differs from germline at one of its ends, possibly a read error. Additional DNA sequences in this sample encode the identical CDR3. J is TRBJ2-6 and V is TRBV29-1; D not certain. Looked up from germline, CDR1 is SQVTM and CDR2 is ANQGSEA. The CDR3 extends over 13 amino acids. The CDR3 nucleotides read TGCAGCGTCGAAGTCTCTGGGGCCAACGTCCTGACTTTC. It encodes CSVEVSGANVLTF. Drawing the rest from reference TRBV29-1 and TRBJ2-6, the complete variable domain is SAVISQKPSRDICQRGTSLTIQCQVDSQVTMMFWYRQQPGQSLTLIATANQGSEATYESGFVIDKFPISRPNLTFSTLTVSNMSPEDSSIYLCSVEVSGANVLTFGAGSRLTVL.

Only a few counts were recorded for this clone. The V gene is TRBV29-1, the J gene TRBJ2-5; possibly TRBD2 for D (7 bases). Germline assignment: CDR1 SQVTM and CDR2 ANQGSEA. The V end lost 4 bases, the J end lost 5 bases, and 17 bases lay between the germline ends. There are 14 residues in the CDR3. For the CDR3, the DNA is TGCAGCGTTGGGGGAGCGCGGGGGCTCGAGACCCAGTACTTC. Residues: CSVGGARGLETQYF.

V usage is TRBV7-6 and J usage is TRBJ2-5; 8 bases map to TRBD1. Germline V gene sequence: CDR1 SGHVS, CDR2 FNYEAQ. This CDR3 spans 15 amino acids. V lost 4 bases and J lost 5; bases outside the gene matches: 9. The CDR3 DNA follows: TGTGCCAGCAGCTCTAGACAGGGGTTGTGGGAGACCCAGTACTTC. Translation gives CASSSRQGLWETQYF.

The chain has TRBV10-3 and TRBJ1-2, with a tentative D call TRBD1 (6 bases). V was shortened by 6 bases and J by 0 bases, with 14 bases between the two germline ends. Germline V gives CDR1 ENHRY, CDR2 SYGVKD. This CDR3 is built from 15 residues. The CDR3 spells CAIRPTGVSNYGYTF. DNA of the CDR3: TGTGCCATCAGGCCGACAGGCGTATCTAACTATGGCTACACCTTC.

The V and J genes are TRBV30 and TRBJ2-7, with 9 nucleotides matching TRBD2. The CDR3 runs 14 residues. Trimming at V came to 8 bases and at J to 4 bases, leaving 12 bases not matched to a gene. Germline CDR1 is GTSNPN and CDR2 is SVGIG (reference sequence). The CDR3 DNA is TGTGCCATAAACCCAGCGGGAGGCCTATACGAGCAGTACTTC. It translates to CAINPAGGLYEQYF.

This clone came up a few times. J is TRBJ1-2 and V is TRBV28; the D gene is possibly TRBD1 (5 bases). V was cut by 3 bases and J by 1 base, with 12 bases left in between. Germline V gene lookup returns CDR1 MDHEN and CDR2 SYDVKM. This CDR3 is built from 15 residues. The CDR3 sequence is CASSFERGVNYGYTF. CDR3 nucleotides: TGTGCCAGCAGTTTTGAGCGGGGGGTTAACTATGGCTACACCTTC.

CDR3 residues: CSARVGLDDLHF. In DNA form, the CDR3 reads TGCAGTGCTAGAGTGGGATTAGATGACCTCCACTTT. This sequence joins TRBV20-1 and TRBJ1-6; D is undetermined. The CDR3 covers 12 residues. The V and J ends lost 1 base and 15 bases respectively, with 13 bases between them. Germline CDR1 and CDR2: DFQATT and SNEGSKA (reference sequence).

There are a few counts of this clone. The J gene is TRBJ2-5, the V gene TRBV20-1; TRBD1 is a possible D gene (5 bases). The CDR3 loop spans 12 amino acids. Germline values: CDR1 DFQATT, CDR2 SNEGSKA (reference sequence). V lost 6 bases to trimming and J lost 1 base, with 9 bases between them. CDR3 in amino acids: CSAWTLQETQYF. Here the CDR3 DNA reads TGCAGTGCGTGGACACTCCAAGAGACCCAGTACTTC.

V and J are TRBV19 and TRBJ1-2; D unclear. The CDR3 has 17 residues. CDR1 LNHDA and CDR2 SQIVND come from the germline V gene (reference sequence). V was trimmed by 5 bases and J by 6 bases, leaving 25 bases between them. The DNA for the CDR3 is TGTGCCAGTAGTCCGGGGTGGAGGGCGGCCGCGTGGAATGGCTACACCTTC. It encodes CASSPGWRAAAWNGYTF. Variable domain in full (rest from reference TRBV19 and TRBJ1-2): DGGITQSPKYLFRKEGQNVTLSCEQNLNHDAMYWYRQDPGQGLRLIYYSQIVNDFQKGDIAEGYSVSREKKESFPLTVTSAQKNPTAFYLCASSPGWRAAAWNGYTFGSGTRLTVV.

The table lists this clone with a few counts. The chain links TRBV24-1 to TRBJ2-7; TRBD2 aligns across 12 bases. The CDR3 sequence is 19 residues long. The V gene end was trimmed by 0 bases and the J gene end by 3 bases; junction bases not matched to a gene: 11. Germline CDR1 and CDR2: KGHDR and SFDVKD. The CDR3 nucleotides read TGTGCCACCAGTGATTTGGGGTCTAGCGGGAGGGCCTTGAACTACGAGCAGTACTTC. It codes for CATSDLGSSGRALNYEQYF.

This clone has ten or more counts. The genes are TRBV10-2 and TRBJ1-2, with D possibly TRBD1 on 5 matching bases. Trimming stripped 3 bases from V and 8 bases from J, with 13 bases between. This CDR3 spans 13 amino acids. The germline CDR1 and CDR2 sequences are WSHSY and SAAADI. CDR3 DNA: TGCGCCAGCAGTGACCCCAGGGAGTTCGGCTACACCTTC. It is translated as CASSDPREFGYTF.

This clone was found many times. The chain uses TRBV12-3 or TRBV12-4 and TRBJ1-1; tentatively, D is TRBD1 (6 bases). The CDR3 totals 13 residues. V lost 5 bases and J lost 6, with 13 bases in between. CDR3 nucleotide sequence: TGTGCCAGCAGTCCTACAGGGTTCGCTGAAGCTTTCTTT. This sequence encodes CASSPTGFAEAFF.

This clone is categorized as medium-sized. The gene calls are TRBV7-6 and TRBJ1-1; weak D call: TRBD1 (6 bases). The CDR3 totals 14 residues. CDR1 and CDR2 (germline): SGHVS, FNYEAQ. Trimming removed 2 bases at V and 5 bases at J, with 12 bases between. The CDR3: CASSLQQGRTEAFF. The CDR3 nucleotides are TGTGCCAGCAGCTTACAGCAGGGGAGGACTGAAGCTTTCTTT.

This clone is categorized as medium-sized. This rearrangement joins TRBV3-1 to TRBJ2-2; TRBD2 matches at 13 bases. Trimming at V came to 4 bases and at J to 1 base, leaving 3 bases not matched to a gene. This CDR3 region has 17 residues. Germline loops: CDR1 LGHDT, CDR2 YNNKEL (reference sequence). The CDR3, as DNA: TGTGCCAGCAGCCTAAGGACTAGCGGGAGGAACACCGGGGAGCTGTTTTTT. Residues: CASSLRTSGRNTGELFF.

The CDR3 region is CASSDRWSGTANYGYTF. The CDR3 nucleotides are TGTGCCAGCAGTGATAGATGGTCAGGGACCGCTAACTATGGCTACACCTTC. The chain is built from TRBV6-1 and TRBJ1-2; tentatively, D is TRBD1 (5 bases). CDR1 is MNHNS and CDR2 is SASEGT in the germline V gene. V gave up 3 bases and J gave up 0 bases, with 17 bases separating them. The CDR3 length is 17 residues.